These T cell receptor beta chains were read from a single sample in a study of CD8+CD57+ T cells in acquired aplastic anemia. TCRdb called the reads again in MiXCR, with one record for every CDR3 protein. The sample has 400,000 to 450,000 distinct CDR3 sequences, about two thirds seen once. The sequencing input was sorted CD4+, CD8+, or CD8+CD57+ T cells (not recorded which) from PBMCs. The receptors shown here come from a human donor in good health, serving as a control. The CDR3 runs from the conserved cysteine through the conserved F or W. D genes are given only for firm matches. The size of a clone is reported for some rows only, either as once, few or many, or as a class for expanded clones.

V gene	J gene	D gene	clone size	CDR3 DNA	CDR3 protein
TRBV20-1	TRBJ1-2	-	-	TGCAGTGCTGGCCGTAACTATGGCTACAACTTC	CSAGRNYGYNF
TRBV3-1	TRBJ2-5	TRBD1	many	TGTGCCAGCAGCCCCACAGGGGTACAAGAGACCCAGTACTTC	CASSPTGVQETQYF
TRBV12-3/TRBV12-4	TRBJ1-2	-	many	TGTGCCAGCAGTTCAACAGGGTACTATGGCTACACCTTC	CASSSTGYYGYTF
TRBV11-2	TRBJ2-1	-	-	TGTGCCAGCAGCTTACACCAGAGTCCCTACAATGAGCAGTTCTTC	CASSLHQSPYNEQFF
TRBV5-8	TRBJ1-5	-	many	TGTGCCAGCAGCCCAAGGAGTCAGCCCCAGCATTTT	CASSPRSQPQHF
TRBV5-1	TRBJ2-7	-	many	TGCGCCAGCAGCTCGCTGGGGTTCCGGAGCTCCTACGAGCAGTACTTC	CASSSLGFRSSYEQYF
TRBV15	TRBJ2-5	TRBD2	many	TGTGCCACCAGCAGCAGCGGGGGGAGGCGGCGAGAGACCCAGTACTTC	CATSSSGGRRRETQYF
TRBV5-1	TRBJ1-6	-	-	TGCGCCAGCCGAACACAGGCGTCGGATAATTCACCCCTCCACTTT	CASRTQASDNSPLHF
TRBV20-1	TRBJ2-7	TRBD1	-	TGCAGTGCCTGGGACAGGGCTTTGCACGAGCAGTACTTC	CSAWDRALHEQYF
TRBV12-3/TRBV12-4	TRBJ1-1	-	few	TGTGCCAGCCAAGGATTAGGGGACACTGAAGCCTTCTTT	CASQGLGDTEAFF
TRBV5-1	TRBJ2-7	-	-	TGTGCCAGCAGGGGGGGCGGCGCCTACGAGCAGTACTTC	CASRGGGAYEQYF
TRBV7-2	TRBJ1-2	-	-	TGTGCCAGCAGCCAATCGGTAGACTATGGCTACACCTTC	CASSQSVDYGYTF
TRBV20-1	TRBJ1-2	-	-	TGCAGCGCTAGACCAACTAGCGGCGGCTACACCTTC	CSARPTSGGYTF
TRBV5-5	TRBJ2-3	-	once	TGCGCCAGCAGCTCAGAAGGACACACAGATACGCAGTATTTT	CASSSEGHTDTQYF
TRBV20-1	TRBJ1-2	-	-	TGCAGTGCTAGAGGCGGTTCTTATGGCTACACCTTC	CSARGGSYGYTF
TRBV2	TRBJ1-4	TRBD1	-	TGTGCCAGCAGTCCCGAGGGACAGGGTGGTGAAAAACTGTTTTTT	CASSPEGQGGEKLFF
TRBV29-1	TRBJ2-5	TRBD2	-	TGCAGCGTTGGCGGGGGAATGTCCTACACGCAGTACTTC	CSVGGGMSYTQYF
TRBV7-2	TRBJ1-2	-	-	TGTGCCAGCAGCTTAACACCGGGGGCGCGTATAGCCTATGGCTACACCTTC	CASSLTPGARIAYGYTF
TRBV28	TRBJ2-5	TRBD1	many	TGTGCCATCAGGGGGTACCAAGAGACCCAGTACTTC	CAIRGYQETQYF
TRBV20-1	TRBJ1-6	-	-	TGCAGTGCCACCCTTGGCACCTATAATTCACCCCTCCACTTT	CSATLGTYNSPLHF
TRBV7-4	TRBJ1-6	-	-	TGTGCCAGCAGCCCCCAGGGATTGAATAATTCACCCCTCCACTTT	CASSPQGLNNSPLHF
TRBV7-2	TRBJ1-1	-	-	TGTGCCAGCAGCTTGCGGATAAACGCTGAAGCTTTCTTT	CASSLRINAEAFF